This T cell receptor (beta chain) was observed in a study of technical replicates of blood from a few donors. CDR3 length: 15 residues. Trimming shortened V by 5 bases and J by 0 bases, and 11 bases separated the two germline ends. The germline V gene encodes CDR1 LNHDA and CDR2 SQIVND (reference sequence). Repertoires were generated with immunoSEQ multiplex PCR, while TCRdb's copy carries only in-frame clones and drops some. The profile shows tens of thousands of clones, about nine tenths of them singletons. Material: T cells isolated from PBMCs. The chain carries TRBV19 and TRBJ2-4; D is possibly TRBD1 (5 bases). The source is a human donor in good health. The CDR3 sequence: CASSVFQGAKNIQYF. The DNA of the CDR3 is TGTGCCAGTAGTGTATTTCAGGGAGCCAAAAACATTCAGTACTTC.